The 11 T cell receptor beta chains given below trace back to one sample, sequenced in a study of graft-versus-host responses after intestinal transplantation. These receptors lack a known antigen. Sequenced by immunoSEQ multiplex PCR; TCRdb stores in-frame clones only, minus some. The table lists some 150,000 clones, around 90% of them singletons. The sequencing used unstimulated CD4+ T cells sorted from spleen or lymph node cells, collected before intestinal transplant. These TCRs come from a human donor who received an intestinal transplant.

The chain has TRBV28 and TRBJ2-3; 11 positions match TRBD2. The CDR3 has 16 residues. J gave up 1 base and V 6 bases, and 6 bases lay outside the gene matches. Germline V lookup: CDR1 MDHEN, CDR2 SYDVKM. The CDR3 loop reads CASSPVAGGGTDTQYF. The CDR3 DNA is TGTGCCAGCAGCCCCGTAGCGGGAGGGGGCACAGATACGCAGTATTTT.

This chain joins TRBV19 and TRBJ1-2; 7 nucleotides align to TRBD1. CDR1 and CDR2 (germline): LNHDA, SQIVND (reference sequence). The length of the CDR3 is 14 residues. Unmatched junction bases numbered 5, after V lost 5 bases and J lost 2 bases. The CDR3 sequence is CASSPTGRNYGYTF. The CDR3 coding sequence is TGTGCCAGTAGTCCGACAGGGAGGAACTATGGCTACACCTTC.

The chain couples TRBV15 to TRBJ2-3; D not certain. Trimming cost V 0 bases and J 7 bases, with 11 bases left between them. CDR3 length equals 14 residues. Germline loops: CDR1 LNHNV, CDR2 YYDKDF (reference sequence). CDR3 DNA sequence: TGTGCCACCAGCAGAGATCCGGGTTCGAATACGCAGTATTTT. It yields the protein CATSRDPGSNTQYF.

The rearrangement uses TRBV5-6 and TRBJ2-7; TRBD1 matches 7 bases. Germline trimming cut 5 bases from V and 2 bases from J; bases unmatched to any gene: 10. The germline gives CDR1 SGHDT, CDR2 YYEEEE. CDR3 length: 15 amino acids. The DNA of the CDR3 is TGTGCCAGCAGACGATCCGGGACAGAGACCTACGAGCAGTACTTC. This sequence encodes CASRRSGTETYEQYF.

The chain combines TRBV5-1 with TRBJ1-1; TRBD1 is a possible D gene (6 bases). With 4 bases removed from V and 2 bases from J, the gap between germline ends came to 12 bases. CDR3 length: 14 amino acids. Germline V gene data show CDR1 as SGHRS and CDR2 as YFSETQ. In nucleotides, the CDR3 is TGCGCCAGCAGCACAGGACAGATTAACACTGAAGCTTTCTTT. It translates to CASSTGQINTEAFF.

The chain combines TRBV9 with TRBJ2-3; a weak D match, TRBD2 (5 bases). Germline CDR1 and CDR2: SGDLS and YYNGEE. This CDR3 is 14 amino acids long. Trimming left V 0 bases short and J 7 bases short, with 12 bases between. CDR3 DNA: TGTGCCAGCAGCGTAGAAACTAGTCGACATACGCAGTATTTT. Its protein is CASSVETSRHTQYF.

This rearrangement joins TRBV7-8 to TRBJ2-7, with TRBD2 matching over 11 bases. CDR3 length equals 15 residues. Germline assignment: CDR1 SGHVS and CDR2 FQNEAQ. The trim removed 4 bases at V and 1 base at J, leaving 3 bases unmatched. The CDR3 DNA sequence: TGTGCCAGCAGCTCCCTAGCGGGAGGTTCCTACGAGCAGTACTTC. It translates to CASSSLAGGSYEQYF.

The DNA of the CDR3 is TGTGCCTGGAGAGGAACATACACTGAAGCTTTCTTT. Protein product: CAWRGTYTEAFF. V and J are TRBV30 and TRBJ1-1; no reliable D call. This CDR3 contains 12 residues. Per the germline V gene, CDR1 is GTSNPN and CDR2 is SVGIG (reference sequence). V lost 3 bases and J lost 3, with 8 bases in between.

The chain uses TRBV4-2 and TRBJ2-3, with TRBD2 identical over 8 bases. The CDR3 spans 14 residues. Germline values: CDR1 LGHNA, CDR2 YNFKEQ. V trimming: 2 bases; J trimming: 11 bases; junction bases outside the gene matches: 9. The CDR3 loop is CASSQLVSGSVQYF. CDR3 nucleotide sequence: TGTGCCAGCAGCCAACTGGTGAGCGGGAGCGTGCAGTATTTT.

V usage is TRBV19 and J usage is TRBJ1-3, with D perhaps matching TRBD1 (6 bases). Germline V gene data show CDR1 as LNHDA and CDR2 as SQIVND (reference sequence). The length of the CDR3 is 15 residues. Trimming removed 4 bases from V and 0 bases from J, with 10 bases in between. CDR3 loop: CASSTRTDSGNTIYF. The CDR3, as DNA: TGTGCCAGTAGTACGAGGACAGACTCTGGAAACACCATATATTTT.

The chain uses TRBV18 and TRBJ2-5, with D perhaps matching TRBD2 (5 bases). Trimming cost V 0 bases and J 0 bases, with 8 bases left between them. The CDR3 consists of 15 residues. Germline V gene lookup returns CDR1 KGHSH and CDR2 LQKENI. CDR3 DNA sequence: TGTGCCAGCTCACCACCGAGAGGGTACCAAGAGACCCAGTACTTC. As protein: CASSPPRGYQETQYF.